This T cell receptor beta chain was captured by sequencing in a study of prognosis after radiotherapy for stage I lung cancer. Study-wide context: With a biologically effective dose of at least 100 Gy, radiotherapy took the form of SBRT split into 3 to 5 fractions.

This CDR3 region has 13 residues. From germline, CDR1 is LNHDA and CDR2 SQIVND (reference sequence). The germline V and J ends were trimmed by 8 bases and 13 bases, with 21 bases remaining between them. Imaging by CT and PET/CT found every patient node-negative, and no patient had prior chemotherapy, radiotherapy or other malignancies. Peripheral blood was collected in volumes of approximately 6.6 milliliters at each of two time points. General study points: Post-therapy Shannon entropy was lower in patients developing distant metastases following stereotactic body radiation therapy.

Concerning this clonotype: Antigen specificity is unknown.

Two-round multiplex PCR, the amplification method, yielded TCR beta CDR3 from genomic DNA. TRBV and TRBJ genes each had their own specific primers in first-round PCR. A single record per CDR3 protein comes from TCRdb applying MiXCR to the multiplex PCR reads. The table shows 15,000 to 20,000 distinct CDR3 sequences, with roughly 53% occurring only once. This sequence joins TRBV19 and TRBJ1-5; possible D gene TRBD1, 5 bases. This material consisted of PBMCs, taken before or after stereotactic body radiation therapy (not recorded which). The receptor was isolated from a donor at least 50 years old with non-small cell lung cancer. The CDR3 DNA reads TGTGCCAGTGGGGCGCAGGCCGAGGGGCAACAGCATTTT. As protein: CASGAQAEGQQHF. The variable domain in full, with the rest retrieved from reference TRBV19 and TRBJ1-5, is DGGITQSPKYLFRKEGQNVTLSCEQNLNHDAMYWYRQDPGQGLRLIYYSQIVNDFQKGDIAEGYSVSREKKESFPLTVTSAQKNPTAFYLCASGAQAEGQQHFGDGTRLSIL.